This T cell receptor beta chain derives from a study of blood T cell repertoires in COVID-19. Study overall: Acute-phase and convalescent COVID-19 samples originated in the United States, Italy and Spain. From T cells, B-cell-depleted T cells, or PBMCs came the material, which was cDNA or gDNA.

This CDR3 has 13 amino acids. CDR1 is SNHLY, CDR2 FYNNEI, per germline. V lost 6 bases to trimming and J lost 3 bases, with 9 bases between them. Original processing notes: Amplification from reference gene primers served as the basis for estimated nucleated cell counts. Profiling relied on immunoSEQ multiplex PCR, and the TCRdb table lists in-frame clones only, not all of them. The DNA gave D and trimming, while V, J and clone size come from that table. The sample shows tens of thousands of clones, under 90% of them seen only once. The specimen sequenced was peripheral blood. V gene TRBV2 combines with J gene TRBJ1-3, with D maybe TRBD1 (5 bases). The receptor was isolated from a woman aged 60 to 75 with acute or convalescent COVID-19. The CDR3 nucleotides are TGTGCCAGCAGGCAGGGAGGTGGAAACACCATATATTTT. Translated, it gives CASRQGGGNTIYF.